The rows below give T cell receptor beta chains drawn from one sample of a study of T-cell memory formation after mild COVID-19. Using its own MiXCR run on the 5' RACE reads, TCRdb lists one record per CDR3 protein. The data hold more than 350,000 distinct CDR3 sequences, with around a fifth observed a single time. The sample was PBMCs or a T cell subset sorted from them (not recorded which). All receptors derive from an adult woman who had mild COVID-19 (a few samples of this study predate the infection). Cell type and time point are not known. Both conserved end residues are part of each CDR3. The D gene is left open where the match is weak. Clone size, where shown, is once, few, many, or a class for clones that have expanded.

.	TRBJ1-2	.	TRBV27	14	CASTPLGGDYGYTF	TGTGCCAGCACTCCTCTGGGGGGGGACTATGGCTACACCTTC
.	TRBJ1-1	.	TRBV7-9	14	CASSIVGLDTEAFF	TGTGCCAGCAGCATCGTGGGGTTAGACACTGAAGCTTTCTTT
few	TRBJ2-7	TRBD2	TRBV6-6	14	CASSYWTGGYEQYF	TGTGCCAGCAGTTACTGGACGGGGGGCTACGAGCAGTACTTC
.	TRBJ1-2	.	TRBV4-1	13	CASSQPGVSGYTF	TGCGCCAGCAGCCAACCGGGTGTCAGCGGCTACACCTTC
.	TRBJ2-7	.	TRBV5-1	15	CASSRAGTSGYEQYF	TGCGCCAGCAGCAGGGCAGGGACGAGCGGTTACGAGCAGTACTTC
few	TRBJ2-3	.	TRBV15	14	CATSRYLSTDTQYF	TGTGCCACCAGCAGATACCTCAGCACAGATACGCAGTATTTT
.	TRBJ1-2	.	TRBV20-1	12	CSAREGGYGYTF	TGCAGTGCTAGAGAGGGGGGCTATGGCTACACCTTC
few	TRBJ1-5	TRBD1	TRBV20-1	15	CSARDPQGPKQPQHF	TGCAGTGCTAGAGACCCACAGGGGCCCAAACAGCCCCAGCATTTT
few	TRBJ2-7	TRBD1	TRBV3-1	16	CASSLPSGTGHYEQYF	TGTGCCAGCAGCCTACCCTCCGGGACAGGACACTACGAGCAGTACTTC
.	TRBJ2-7	.	TRBV11-2	14	CASSLGDTGTEQYF	TGTGCCAGCAGCTTAGGGGACACTGGGACCGAGCAGTACTTC
.	TRBJ2-3	TRBD2	TRBV20-1	16	CSAPFPGLAGGHSQYF	TGCAGTGCCCCCTTCCCGGGACTAGCGGGAGGGCACTCGCAGTATTTT
.	TRBJ1-4	TRBD1	TRBV18	14	CASSPGQGSEKLFF	TGTGCCAGCTCACCGGGACAGGGGAGTGAAAAACTGTTTTTT
.	TRBJ1-2	TRBD1	TRBV15	14	CATSFSTGTGGYTF	TGTGCCACCAGCTTCTCAACCGGGACAGGTGGCTACACCTTC
many	TRBJ2-1	TRBD2	TRBV27	13	CASRRTSRNEQFF	TGTGCCAGCAGGCGGACTAGCCGCAATGAGCAGTTCTTC
few	TRBJ1-1	.	TRBV6-6	17	CASSYSDPFRGNTEAFF	TGTGCCAGCAGTTACTCGGATCCTTTCCGGGGGAACACTGAAGCTTTCTTT
.	TRBJ2-3	.	TRBV7-6	14	CATRGRNFTDTQYF	TGTGCCACCCGAGGGAGAAATTTCACAGATACGCAGTATTTT
few	TRBJ2-7	.	TRBV7-2	12	CASRGISYEQYF	TGTGCCAGCAGGGGGATATCCTACGAGCAGTACTTC
.	TRBJ2-7	.	TRBV29-1	12	CSVAITGNEQYF	TGCAGCGTAGCGATAACAGGAAACGAGCAGTACTTC
many	TRBJ2-1	TRBD1	TRBV24-1	16	CATSDRQGRLYNEQFF	TGTGCCACCAGTGACAGACAGGGTAGGCTCTACAATGAGCAGTTCTTC
once	TRBJ2-2	TRBD2	TRBV20-1	13	CSARVRGAGELFF	TGCAGTGCTAGAGTCCGGGGGGCCGGGGAGCTGTTTTTT
few	TRBJ1-1	.	TRBV7-9	15	CASSPDGRMNTEAFF	TGTGCCAGCAGCCCAGACGGCAGAATGAACACTGAAGCTTTCTTT
few	TRBJ2-1	TRBD1	TRBV24-1	19	CATSDRTLGTGSLDNEQFF	TGTGCCACCAGTGATAGGACCCTCGGGACAGGGAGTTTGGACAATGAGCAGTTCTTC
few	TRBJ2-1	TRBD2	TRBV29-1	15	CSVESGRRGFDEQFF	TGCAGCGTTGAAAGCGGGAGGAGAGGTTTTGATGAGCAGTTCTTC
.	TRBJ1-2	TRBD1	TRBV12-3/TRBV12-4	12	CASSDRGYGYTF	TGTGCCAGCAGCGACAGGGGCTATGGCTACACCTTC
once	TRBJ2-1	TRBD2	TRBV20-1	15	CSAPQPGGSRNEQFF	TGCAGTGCCCCACAGCCCGGCGGGAGTCGGAATGAGCAGTTCTTC
few	TRBJ2-5	.	TRBV21-1	16	CASSKRAGGPQETQYF	TGTGCCAGCAGCAAACGAGCGGGGGGGCCCCAAGAGACCCAGTACTTC
.	TRBJ2-7	.	TRBV5-1	15	CASSTNAWGSYEQYF	TGCGCCAGCTCCACCAATGCTTGGGGTTCCTACGAGCAGTACTTC